This T cell receptor beta chain was obtained from a study of blood T cell repertoires in COVID-19. Study information: Acute and convalescent COVID-19 specimens originated in the United States, Italy and Spain. Nucleic acid was either cDNA or gDNA, and it came from T cells, B-cell-depleted T cells, or PBMCs.

In the original workflow: Counts of nucleated cells, estimated from reference gene primer amplification, were obtained. TCRdb's table, derived via immunoSEQ multiplex PCR, lists solely in-frame clones and lacks some. The D gene and trimming were derived from the DNA, and the V and J assignments and clone size from that table. This sample has roughly 81,000 clones; about nine tenths occur once, and the top ten carry 1.9%. This CDR3 region has 15 residues. In germline, CDR1 is LGHDT, CDR2 YNNKEL (reference sequence). The junction had 3 bases not matched to a gene; V was cut back by 1 base and J by 3 bases.

The sequencing sample was made of peripheral blood. The rearrangement uses TRBV3-1 (or the pseudogene TRBV3-2) and TRBJ1-3; 7 positions agree with TRBD1. The clonotype originates from a woman between 45 and 60 years old in a cohort sampled during active COVID-19. The CDR3 region is CASSQGQGFGNTIYF. CDR3 coding DNA: TGTGCCAGCAGCCAAGGACAGGGCTTTGGAAACACCATATATTTT.